This is a list of T cell receptor beta chains from one sample in a study of regulatory T cells in long-lasting Graves disease. From the multiplex PCR reads, TCRdb called clonotypes with MiXCR, one entry per CDR3 protein. The table shows fewer than 500,000 distinct CDR3 sequences, with 15% to 20% occurring only once. The data also belong to a second study, concerning T cells in Graves' hyperthyroidism and ophthalmopathy.

Specimen: peripheral blood mononuclear cells (PBMCs), collected at new diagnosis, from a patient treated with antithyroid drugs. Receptors originate from a man between 40 and 49 years old with Graves disease. CDR3s include the opening cysteine and the closing phenylalanine or tryptophan. Fields, in order: D gene, clone size, CDR3 length, J gene, V gene, CDR3 protein, CDR3 DNA. The D gene is left open where the match is weak. Clone sizes are given selectively: once, few, many, or a class where the clone is expanded.

D gene: TRBD2
clone size: -
CDR3 length: 18
J gene: TRBJ2-4
V gene: TRBV6-1
CDR3 protein: CASSPRTSGRVAKNIQYF
CDR3 DNA: TGTGCCAGCAGTCCGCGGACTAGCGGGAGGGTAGCCAAAAACATTCAGTACTTC

D gene: TRBD1
clone size: many
CDR3 length: 12
J gene: TRBJ2-7
V gene: TRBV27
CDR3 protein: CASSRQGFEQYF
CDR3 DNA: TGTGCCAGCAGTCGACAGGGATTCGAGCAGTACTTC

D gene: -
clone size: many
CDR3 length: 14
J gene: TRBJ2-5
V gene: TRBV20-1
CDR3 protein: CSAPEIGGQETQYF
CDR3 DNA: TGCAGTGCTCCTGAGATTGGGGGACAAGAGACCCAGTACTTC

D gene: -
clone size: few
CDR3 length: 11
J gene: TRBJ1-2
V gene: TRBV2
CDR3 protein: CASTGGIPDTF
CDR3 DNA: TGTGCCAGCACGGGCGGCATCCCGGACACCTTC

D gene: -
clone size: -
CDR3 length: 16
J gene: TRBJ2-1
V gene: TRBV7-2
CDR3 protein: CASSHGPGHPDNEQFF
CDR3 DNA: TGTGCCAGCAGCCATGGGCCGGGACACCCCGACAATGAGCAGTTCTTC

D gene: TRBD2
clone size: -
CDR3 length: 17
J gene: TRBJ2-3
V gene: TRBV28
CDR3 protein: CASSSDPAGGYTDTQYF
CDR3 DNA: TGTGCCAGCAGTTCAGACCCAGCGGGGGGATACACAGATACGCAGTATTTT

D gene: -
clone size: many
CDR3 length: 15
J gene: TRBJ2-3
V gene: TRBV5-6
CDR3 protein: CASSPPDRLADTQYF
CDR3 DNA: TGTGCCAGCAGCCCGCCCGACCGACTTGCAGATACGCAGTATTTT

D gene: -
clone size: many
CDR3 length: 13
J gene: TRBJ2-7
V gene: TRBV20-1
CDR3 protein: CSARRQAWDEQYF
CDR3 DNA: TGCAGTGCTAGACGCCAGGCCTGGGACGAGCAGTACTTC

D gene: -
clone size: -
CDR3 length: 14
J gene: TRBJ1-2
V gene: TRBV20-1
CDR3 protein: CSGKASADPYGYTF
CDR3 DNA: TGCAGTGGGAAGGCGTCGGCGGATCCCTATGGCTACACCTTC

D gene: -
clone size: many
CDR3 length: 14
J gene: TRBJ2-3
V gene: TRBV30
CDR3 protein: CAWSSGGGTDTQYF
CDR3 DNA: TGTGCCTGGAGTTCCGGAGGAGGCACAGATACGCAGTATTTT

D gene: TRBD1
clone size: many
CDR3 length: 14
J gene: TRBJ1-1
V gene: TRBV20-1
CDR3 protein: CSAEAGTGGFEAFF
CDR3 DNA: TGCAGTGCCGAAGCCGGGACAGGGGGCTTTGAAGCTTTCTTT

D gene: -
clone size: few
CDR3 length: 12
J gene: TRBJ2-5
V gene: TRBV6-1
CDR3 protein: CASSGSWETQYF
CDR3 DNA: TGTGCCAGCAGCGGGAGTTGGGAGACCCAGTACTTC

D gene: TRBD2
clone size: few
CDR3 length: 14
J gene: TRBJ2-7
V gene: TRBV12-3/TRBV12-4
CDR3 protein: CASRDSGSPYEQYF
CDR3 DNA: TGTGCCAGCAGGGATAGCGGGAGCCCCTACGAGCAGTACTTC

D gene: -
clone size: -
CDR3 length: 14
J gene: TRBJ1-5
V gene: TRBV20-1
CDR3 protein: CSAQPGVEIQPQHF
CDR3 DNA: TGCAGTGCACAGCCGGGAGTCGAGATTCAGCCCCAGCATTTT

D gene: -
clone size: many
CDR3 length: 14
J gene: TRBJ2-7
V gene: TRBV6-1
CDR3 protein: CASSRLMGLYEQYF
CDR3 DNA: TGTGCCAGCAGTCGCCTAATGGGGTTATACGAGCAGTACTTC